This is a list of T cell receptor beta chains from one sample in a study of T cells after yellow fever vaccination. TCRdb used MiXCR to reprocess the 5' RACE reads, holding one entry per CDR3 protein. The table records 450,000 to 650,000 distinct CDR3 sequences, roughly 14% of them present only once. Sequencing used PBMCs, obtained on the day of the yellow fever booster vaccination. Source of these receptors: a man aged 25-40 years who received the YFV17D yellow fever vaccine. Both conserved end residues are part of each CDR3. Each record gives: clone size, V gene, J gene, D gene, CDR3 protein, CDR3 DNA. A D gene is named only where the DNA matches it firmly. Size tells how often a clone was seen (once, few, many) or the class of an expanded clone, and some rows leave it out.

abundance: NA; v_gene: TRBV29-1; j_gene: TRBJ2-1; d_gene: NA; CDR3aa: CSGFNPQGNEQFF; CDR3nt: TGCAGCGGGTTTAACCCACAGGGCAATGAGCAGTTCTTC
abundance: few; v_gene: TRBV24-1; j_gene: TRBJ2-3; d_gene: NA; CDR3aa: CATSAVSTDTQYF; CDR3nt: TGTGCCACCAGTGCGGTGAGCACAGATACGCAGTATTTT
abundance: NA; v_gene: TRBV5-1; j_gene: TRBJ2-1; d_gene: TRBD1; CDR3aa: CASGRQGLSMGEQFF; CDR3nt: TGCGCCAGCGGTCGACAGGGCTTATCCATGGGAGAGCAGTTCTTC
abundance: NA; v_gene: TRBV20-1; j_gene: TRBJ2-7; d_gene: NA; CDR3aa: CSALGLRVYEQYF; CDR3nt: TGCAGTGCTTTAGGGCTAAGGGTTTACGAGCAGTACTTC
abundance: NA; v_gene: TRBV27; j_gene: TRBJ2-3; d_gene: NA; CDR3aa: CASSLSGGPYGAQYF; CDR3nt: TGTGCCAGCAGTTTATCGGGAGGCCCCTACGGAGCGCAGTATTTT
abundance: NA; v_gene: TRBV10-3; j_gene: TRBJ2-3; d_gene: NA; CDR3aa: CAISESIRGADTQYF; CDR3nt: TGTGCCATCAGTGAGTCGATTAGAGGCGCAGATACGCAGTATTTT
abundance: NA; v_gene: TRBV6-2/TRBV6-3; j_gene: TRBJ2-2; d_gene: NA; CDR3aa: CASSPAKELFF; CDR3nt: TGTGCCAGCAGCCCCGCAAAGGAGCTGTTTTTT
abundance: NA; v_gene: TRBV16; j_gene: TRBJ2-5; d_gene: NA; CDR3aa: CASSQFATSSETQYF; CDR3nt: TGTGCCAGCAGCCAATTTGCTACTTCTTCAGAGACCCAGTACTTC
abundance: many; v_gene: TRBV6-5; j_gene: TRBJ2-2; d_gene: NA; CDR3aa: CASSSPRGGRTGELFF; CDR3nt: TGTGCCAGCAGTTCCCCAAGGGGGGGAAGGACCGGGGAGCTGTTTTTT
abundance: few; v_gene: TRBV2; j_gene: TRBJ1-5; d_gene: NA; CDR3aa: CASTPEREGQPQHF; CDR3nt: TGTGCCAGCACCCCGGAGAGGGAGGGTCAGCCCCAGCATTTT
abundance: NA; v_gene: TRBV30; j_gene: TRBJ2-4; d_gene: NA; CDR3aa: CAWSLQGAANIQYF; CDR3nt: TGTGCCTGGAGCCTGCAGGGAGCGGCAAACATTCAGTACTTC
abundance: NA; v_gene: TRBV3-1; j_gene: TRBJ2-7; d_gene: NA; CDR3aa: CASSPVGQDGSKYF; CDR3nt: TGTGCCAGCAGCCCCGTCGGGCAGGATGGATCTAAGTACTTC
abundance: few; v_gene: TRBV6-2/TRBV6-3; j_gene: TRBJ2-1; d_gene: NA; CDR3aa: CASTEEGQEQFF; CDR3nt: TGTGCCAGCACCGAAGAGGGGCAAGAGCAGTTCTTC
abundance: many; v_gene: TRBV7-8; j_gene: TRBJ2-3; d_gene: NA; CDR3aa: CASSIPQATQYF; CDR3nt: TGTGCCAGCAGCATCCCGCAGGCCACGCAGTATTTT
abundance: few; v_gene: TRBV7-9; j_gene: TRBJ2-1; d_gene: TRBD2; CDR3aa: CASSLAVGGRNEQFF; CDR3nt: TGTGCCAGCAGCTTAGCGGTGGGAGGGAGAAATGAGCAGTTCTTC
abundance: many; v_gene: TRBV20-1; j_gene: TRBJ1-1; d_gene: NA; CDR3aa: CSAGKQLTVNTEAFF; CDR3nt: TGCAGTGCAGGGAAACAACTGACCGTGAACACTGAAGCTTTCTTT
abundance: NA; v_gene: TRBV20-1; j_gene: TRBJ2-3; d_gene: NA; CDR3aa: CSARTGISTDTQYF; CDR3nt: TGCAGTGCACGAACAGGGATAAGCACAGATACGCAGTATTTT
abundance: NA; v_gene: TRBV5-1; j_gene: TRBJ1-1; d_gene: TRBD1; CDR3aa: CASTGQGGTEAFF; CDR3nt: TGCGCCAGCACGGGACAGGGAGGGACTGAAGCTTTCTTT
abundance: few; v_gene: TRBV7-6; j_gene: TRBJ2-2; d_gene: NA; CDR3aa: CASSVKLTGELFF; CDR3nt: TGTGCCAGCAGCGTAAAATTAACCGGGGAGCTGTTTTTT
abundance: many; v_gene: TRBV5-1; j_gene: TRBJ2-7; d_gene: NA; CDR3aa: CASKDGGYEQYF; CDR3nt: TGCGCCAGCAAGGACGGGGGTTACGAGCAGTACTTC